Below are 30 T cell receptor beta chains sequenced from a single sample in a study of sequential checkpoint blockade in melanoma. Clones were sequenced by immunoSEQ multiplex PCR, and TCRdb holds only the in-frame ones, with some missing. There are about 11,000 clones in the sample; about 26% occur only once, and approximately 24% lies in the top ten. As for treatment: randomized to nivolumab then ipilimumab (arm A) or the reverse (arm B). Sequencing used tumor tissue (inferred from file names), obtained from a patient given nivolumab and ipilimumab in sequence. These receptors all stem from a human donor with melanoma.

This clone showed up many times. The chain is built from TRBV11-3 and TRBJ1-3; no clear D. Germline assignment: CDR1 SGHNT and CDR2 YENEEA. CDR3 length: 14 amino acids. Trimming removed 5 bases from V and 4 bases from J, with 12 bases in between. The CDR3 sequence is CASSDVGRGNTIYF. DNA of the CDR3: TGTGCCAGCAGCGACGTTGGGAGAGGAAACACCATATATTTT.

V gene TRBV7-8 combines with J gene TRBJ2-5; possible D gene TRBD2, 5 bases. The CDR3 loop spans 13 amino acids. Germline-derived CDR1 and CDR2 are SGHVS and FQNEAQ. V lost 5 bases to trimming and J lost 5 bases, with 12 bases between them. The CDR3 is CASSVSAWETQYF. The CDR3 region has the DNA TGTGCCAGCAGCGTTAGCGCCTGGGAGACCCAGTACTTC.

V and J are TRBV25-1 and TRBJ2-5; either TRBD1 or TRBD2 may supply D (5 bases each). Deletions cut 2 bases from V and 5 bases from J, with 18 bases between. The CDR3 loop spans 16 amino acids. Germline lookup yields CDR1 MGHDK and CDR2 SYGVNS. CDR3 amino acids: CASSEGGRAITETQYF. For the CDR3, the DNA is TGTGCCAGCAGTGAAGGGGGACGGGCCATCACCGAGACCCAGTACTTC. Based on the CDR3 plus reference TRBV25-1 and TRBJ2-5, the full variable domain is EADIYQTPRYLVIGTGKKITLECSQTMGHDKMYWYQQDPGMELHLIHYSYGVNSTEKGDLSSESTVSRIRTEHFPLTLESARPSHTSQYLCASSEGGRAITETQYFGPGTRLLVL.

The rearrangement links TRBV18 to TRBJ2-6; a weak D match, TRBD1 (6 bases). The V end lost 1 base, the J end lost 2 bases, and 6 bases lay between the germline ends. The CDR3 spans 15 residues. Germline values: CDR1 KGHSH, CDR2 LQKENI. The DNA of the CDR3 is TGTGCCAGCTCACCACAGGGGGCTGGGGCCAACGTCCTGACTTTC. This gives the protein CASSPQGAGANVLTF.

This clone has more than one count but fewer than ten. The CDR3 bases are TGCGCCAGCAGCCAAGATGGCGGGACAGCCAATTCACCCCTCCACTTT. Translated: CASSQDGGTANSPLHF. The rearrangement uses TRBV4-1 and TRBJ1-6; TRBD1 matches at 7 bases. Germline assignment: CDR1 MGHRA and CDR2 YSYEKL. The CDR3 is 16 amino acids. V lost 0 bases, J lost 7 bases, and 6 bases stayed unmatched.

CDR3 region: CAWSGQDGPPQHF. CDR3 nucleotides: TGTGCCTGGAGTGGACAGGATGGGCCGCCCCAGCATTTT. The chain links TRBV30 to TRBJ1-5; the D gene is possibly TRBD1 (6 bases). The CDR3 has 13 amino acids. The V end was cut by 1 base, the J end by 9 bases, with 13 bases between. Germline V gene data show CDR1 as GTSNPN and CDR2 as SVGIG (reference sequence).

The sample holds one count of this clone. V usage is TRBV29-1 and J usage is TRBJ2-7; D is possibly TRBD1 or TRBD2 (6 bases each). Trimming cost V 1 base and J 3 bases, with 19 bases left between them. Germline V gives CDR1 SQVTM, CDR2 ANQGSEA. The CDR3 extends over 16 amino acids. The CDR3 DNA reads TGCAGCGTTGAAGGCAATTTCAGGGGACTTCTCTACGAGCAGTACTTC. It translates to CSVEGNFRGLLYEQYF.

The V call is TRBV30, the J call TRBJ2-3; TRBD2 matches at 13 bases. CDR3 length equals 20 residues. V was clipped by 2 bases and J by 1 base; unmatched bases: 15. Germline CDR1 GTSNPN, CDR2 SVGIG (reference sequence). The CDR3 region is CAWSPTSGGDYLLGTDTQYF. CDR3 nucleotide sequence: TGTGCCTGGAGTCCTACTAGCGGGGGGGATTATCTTTTGGGCACAGATACGCAGTATTTT.

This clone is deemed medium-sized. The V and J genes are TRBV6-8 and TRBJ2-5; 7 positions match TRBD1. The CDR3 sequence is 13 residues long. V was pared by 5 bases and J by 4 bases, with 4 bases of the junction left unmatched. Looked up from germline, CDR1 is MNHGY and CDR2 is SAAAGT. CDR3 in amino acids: CASSIQGRETQYF. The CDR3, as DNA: TGTGCCAGCAGTATACAGGGGAGAGAGACCCAGTACTTC.

CDR3 bases: TGTGCCTGGAGTGTACCCCTTCGTAATAGCAATCAGCCCCAGCATTTT. Translating it yields CAWSVPLRNSNQPQHF. The V gene is TRBV30, the J gene TRBJ1-5; D is undetermined. Germline V gene sequence: CDR1 GTSNPN, CDR2 SVGIG (reference sequence). The ends were cut back, 0 bases at V and 0 bases at J, with 12 bases in the middle. This CDR3 region has 16 residues.

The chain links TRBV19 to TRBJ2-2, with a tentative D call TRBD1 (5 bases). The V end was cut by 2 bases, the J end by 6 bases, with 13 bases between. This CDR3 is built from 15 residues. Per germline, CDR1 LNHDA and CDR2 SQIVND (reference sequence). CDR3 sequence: CASSIIDRYPGELFF. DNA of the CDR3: TGTGCCAGTAGTATAATCGACAGATACCCCGGGGAGCTGTTTTTT.

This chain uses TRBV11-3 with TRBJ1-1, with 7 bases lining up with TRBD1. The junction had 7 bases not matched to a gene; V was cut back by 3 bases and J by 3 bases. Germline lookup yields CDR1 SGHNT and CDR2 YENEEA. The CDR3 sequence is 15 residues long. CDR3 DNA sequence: TGTGCCAGCAGCTTGGGACAGACAGGAGACACTGAAGCTTTCTTT. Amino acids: CASSLGQTGDTEAFF.

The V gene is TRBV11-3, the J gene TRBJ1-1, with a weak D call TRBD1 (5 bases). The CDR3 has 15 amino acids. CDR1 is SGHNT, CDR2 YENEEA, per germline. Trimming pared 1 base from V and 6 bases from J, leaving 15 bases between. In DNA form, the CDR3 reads TGTGCCAGCAGCTTAGTCGGGGGGAAAGGTTCTGAAGCTTTCTTT. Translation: CASSLVGGKGSEAFF.

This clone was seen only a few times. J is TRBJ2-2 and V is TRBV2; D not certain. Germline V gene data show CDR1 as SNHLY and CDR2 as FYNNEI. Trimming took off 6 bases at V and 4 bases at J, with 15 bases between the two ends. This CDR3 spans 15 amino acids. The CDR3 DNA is TGTGCCAGCAGCGTAGACCCGCGAACCACCGGGGAGCTGTTTTTT. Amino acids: CASSVDPRTTGELFF.

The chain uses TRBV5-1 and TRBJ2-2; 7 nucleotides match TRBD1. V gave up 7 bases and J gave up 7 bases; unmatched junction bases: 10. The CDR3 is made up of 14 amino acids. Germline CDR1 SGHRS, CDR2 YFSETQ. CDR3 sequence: CASADRVGSGELFF. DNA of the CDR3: TGCGCCAGCGCAGACAGGGTGGGAAGCGGGGAGCTGTTTTTT.

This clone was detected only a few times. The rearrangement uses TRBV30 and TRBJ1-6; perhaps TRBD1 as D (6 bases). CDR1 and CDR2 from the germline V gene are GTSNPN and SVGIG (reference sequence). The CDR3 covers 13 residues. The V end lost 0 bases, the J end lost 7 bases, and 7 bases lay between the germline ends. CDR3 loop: CAWSVQGNSPLHF. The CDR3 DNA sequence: TGTGCCTGGAGTGTACAGGGAAATTCACCCCTCCACTTT.

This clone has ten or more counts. The CDR3 sequence is CASSPPMWDTEAFF. CDR3 DNA: TGTGCCAGCAGCCCACCGATGTGGGACACTGAAGCTTTCTTT. The rearrangement links TRBV9 to TRBJ1-1; D gene ambiguous. V was pared by 4 bases and J by 3 bases, with 13 bases between. The CDR3 consists of 14 residues. Germline V lookup: CDR1 SGDLS, CDR2 YYNGEE.

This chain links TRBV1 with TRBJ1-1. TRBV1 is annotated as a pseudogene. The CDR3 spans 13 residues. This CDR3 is CASSQVAETEAFF. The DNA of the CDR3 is TGCGCCAGCAGCCAAGTGGCAGAGACTGAAGCTTTCTTT.

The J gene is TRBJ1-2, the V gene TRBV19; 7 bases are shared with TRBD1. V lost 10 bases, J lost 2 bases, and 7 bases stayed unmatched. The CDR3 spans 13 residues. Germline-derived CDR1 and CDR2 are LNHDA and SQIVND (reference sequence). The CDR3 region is CATQPGQNYGYTF. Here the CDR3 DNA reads TGTGCCACACAACCGGGACAGAACTATGGCTACACCTTC.

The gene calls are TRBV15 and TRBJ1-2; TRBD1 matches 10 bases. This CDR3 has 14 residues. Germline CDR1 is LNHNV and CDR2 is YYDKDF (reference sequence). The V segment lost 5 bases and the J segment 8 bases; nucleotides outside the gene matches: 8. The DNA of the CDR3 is TGTGCCACCAGCTATGACAGGGGGCCGGGCGGCTACACCTTC. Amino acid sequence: CATSYDRGPGGYTF.

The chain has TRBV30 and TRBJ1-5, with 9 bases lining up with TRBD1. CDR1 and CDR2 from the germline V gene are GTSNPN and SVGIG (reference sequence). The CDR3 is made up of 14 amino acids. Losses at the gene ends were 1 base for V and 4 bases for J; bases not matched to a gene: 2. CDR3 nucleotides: TGTGCCTGGAGTGGGACAGGGGAAAATCAGCCCCAGCATTTT. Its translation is CAWSGTGENQPQHF.

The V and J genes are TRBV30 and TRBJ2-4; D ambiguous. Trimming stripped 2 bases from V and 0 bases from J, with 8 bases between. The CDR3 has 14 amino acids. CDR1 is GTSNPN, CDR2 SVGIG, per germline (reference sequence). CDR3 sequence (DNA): TGTGCCTGGAGTACAGCTATAGCCAAAAACATTCAGTACTTC. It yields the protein CAWSTAIAKNIQYF.

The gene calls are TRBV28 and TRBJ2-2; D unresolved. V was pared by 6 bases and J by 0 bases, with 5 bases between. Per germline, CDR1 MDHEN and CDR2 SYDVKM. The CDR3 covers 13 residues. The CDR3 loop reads CASRGTNTGELFF. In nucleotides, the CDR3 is TGTGCCAGCAGAGGGACGAACACCGGGGAGCTGTTTTTT. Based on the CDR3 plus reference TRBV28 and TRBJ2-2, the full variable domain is DVKVTQSSRYLVKRTGEKVFLECVQDMDHENMFWYRQDPGLGLRLIYFSYDVKMKEKGDIPEGYSVSREKKERFSLILESASTNQTSMYLCASRGTNTGELFFGEGSRLTVL.

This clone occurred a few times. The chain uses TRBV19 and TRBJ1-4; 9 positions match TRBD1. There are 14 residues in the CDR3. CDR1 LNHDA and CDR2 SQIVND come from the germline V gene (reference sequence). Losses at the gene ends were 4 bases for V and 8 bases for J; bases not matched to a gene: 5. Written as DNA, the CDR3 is TGTGCCAGTAGTACACAGGGGGCAGGCGAAAAACTGTTTTTT. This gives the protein CASSTQGAGEKLFF. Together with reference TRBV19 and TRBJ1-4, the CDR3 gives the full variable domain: DGGITQSPKYLFRKEGQNVTLSCEQNLNHDAMYWYRQDPGQGLRLIYYSQIVNDFQKGDIAEGYSVSREKKESFPLTVTSAQKNPTAFYLCASSTQGAGEKLFFGSGTQLSVL.

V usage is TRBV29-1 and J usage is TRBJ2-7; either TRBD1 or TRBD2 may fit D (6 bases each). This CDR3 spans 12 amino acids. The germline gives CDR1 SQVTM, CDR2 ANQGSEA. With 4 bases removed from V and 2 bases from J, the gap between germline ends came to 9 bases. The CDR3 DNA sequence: TGCAGCGTTGGGGGGGCGGCCTACGAGCAGTACTTC. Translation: CSVGGAAYEQYF.

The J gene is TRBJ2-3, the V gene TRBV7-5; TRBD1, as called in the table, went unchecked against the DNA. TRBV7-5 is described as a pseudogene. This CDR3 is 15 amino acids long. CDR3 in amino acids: CASSLINRQTDTQYF. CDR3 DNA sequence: TGTGCCAGCAGCTTGATAAACAGGCAAACAGATACGCAGTATTTT.

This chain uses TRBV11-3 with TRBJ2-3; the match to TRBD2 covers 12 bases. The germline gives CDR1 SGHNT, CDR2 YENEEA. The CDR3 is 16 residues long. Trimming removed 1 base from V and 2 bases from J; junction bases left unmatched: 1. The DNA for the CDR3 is TGTGCCAGCAGCTTAGGACTAGCGGGGGCCACAGATACGCAGTATTTT. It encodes CASSLGLAGATDTQYF. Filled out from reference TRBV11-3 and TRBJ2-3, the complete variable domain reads EAGVVQSPRYKIIEKKQPVAFWCNPISGHNTLYWYLQNLGQGPELLIRYENEEAVDDSQLPKDRFSAERLKGVDSTLKIQPAELGDSAVYLCASSLGLAGATDTQYFGPGTRLTVL.

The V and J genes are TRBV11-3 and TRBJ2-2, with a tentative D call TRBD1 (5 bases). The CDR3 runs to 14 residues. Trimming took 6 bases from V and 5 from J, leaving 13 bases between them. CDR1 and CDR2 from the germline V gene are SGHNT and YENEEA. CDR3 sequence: CASRIRGATGELFF. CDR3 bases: TGTGCCAGCAGAATAAGGGGTGCAACCGGGGAGCTGTTTTTT.

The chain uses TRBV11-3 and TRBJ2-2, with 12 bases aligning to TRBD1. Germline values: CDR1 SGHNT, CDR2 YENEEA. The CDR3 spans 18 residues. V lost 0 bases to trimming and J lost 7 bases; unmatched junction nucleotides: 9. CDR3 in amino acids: CASSLDPTGQGAFGELFF. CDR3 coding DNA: TGTGCCAGCAGCTTAGATCCCACGGGACAGGGGGCTTTCGGGGAGCTGTTTTTT.

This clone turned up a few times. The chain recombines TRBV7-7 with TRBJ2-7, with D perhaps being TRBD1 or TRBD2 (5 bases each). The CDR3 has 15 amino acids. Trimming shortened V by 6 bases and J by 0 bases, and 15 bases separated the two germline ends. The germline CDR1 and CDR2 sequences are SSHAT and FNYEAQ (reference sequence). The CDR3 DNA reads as TGTGCCAGCAGACCCCCTGGGGGAAACTCCTACGAGCAGTACTTC. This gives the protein CASRPPGGNSYEQYF.